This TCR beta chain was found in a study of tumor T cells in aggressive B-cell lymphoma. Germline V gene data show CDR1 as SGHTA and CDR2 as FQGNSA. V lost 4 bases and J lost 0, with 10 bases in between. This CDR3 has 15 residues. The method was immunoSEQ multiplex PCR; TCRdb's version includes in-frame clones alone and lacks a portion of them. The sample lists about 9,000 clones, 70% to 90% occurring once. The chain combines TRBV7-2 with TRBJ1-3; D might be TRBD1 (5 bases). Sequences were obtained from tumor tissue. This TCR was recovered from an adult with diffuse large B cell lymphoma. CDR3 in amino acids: CASSSRQNSGNTIYF. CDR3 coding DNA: TGTGCCAGCAGCTCGAGACAGAACTCTGGAAACACCATATATTTT.